What follows are 27 T cell receptor beta chains derived from one specimen sequenced in a study of CD8+ T cells in alopecia areata (dated by TCRdb to the late 2010s). Libraries were built with the immunoSEQ multiplex PCR assay. RNA was extracted from all samples and reverse transcribed into cDNA, which served as template for TCR sequencing. What TCRdb holds here is the immuneACCESS table cut down to in-frame rearrangements. Part of the clones is not present; checked against another copy, under half of the missing clones reflect an unresolved V gene, and the others are unexplained. This sample holds 110,000 to 150,000 clones; roughly 82% were observed only once. In total, the top ten clones hold around 25% of the sample. The sample's time point label, decoded: around 29 days on oral tofacitinib. What the treatment or condition label conveys for this sample: oral pan-JAK inhibitor, 5-10 mg twice daily.

Here the sequenced sample was CD8+ T cells sorted from blood, taken at week 4, from a patient treated with tofacitinib. The receptors here all came from a human donor with alopecia areata.

The V gene is TRBV13, the J gene TRBJ2-1; D is uncertain. The V gene's germline CDR1 is PRHDT and CDR2 FYEKMQ (reference sequence). Trimming cost V 0 bases and J 4 bases, with 10 bases left between them. The CDR3 is made up of 15 amino acids. The CDR3 region is CASSLGRASYNEQFF. CDR3 DNA: TGTGCCAGCAGCTTAGGCCGGGCTAGTTACAATGAGCAGTTCTTC.

The chain couples TRBV6-6 to TRBJ2-3; no reliable D call. V lost 0 bases to trimming and J lost 4 bases, with 14 bases between them. Germline CDR1 and CDR2: MNHNY and SVGAGI (reference sequence). The CDR3 extends over 16 amino acids. CDR3 sequence reads: CASSYSLNEFSDTQYF. The CDR3 nucleotides read TGTGCCAGCAGTTACTCGCTTAACGAATTCTCAGATACGCAGTATTTT.

This clone showed up just a few times. The chain carries TRBV4-1 and TRBJ1-1; D gene ambiguous. In germline, CDR1 is MGHRA, CDR2 YSYEKL. The length of the CDR3 is 15 residues. The V end lost 4 bases, the J end lost 2 bases, and 14 bases lay between the germline ends. CDR3 in DNA: TGCGCCAGCAGCCCCACCGGGGTCCGAAACACTGAAGCTTTCTTT. This translates into CASSPTGVRNTEAFF.

The CDR3 nucleotides read TGCAGCGTTGAATTTGGGGATCAGATCTCTGGGGCCAACGTCCTGACTTTC. It is translated as CSVEFGDQISGANVLTF. This chain links TRBV29-1 with TRBJ2-6, with D unclear. This CDR3 has 17 residues. With 2 bases removed from V and 0 bases from J, the gap between germline ends came to 14 bases. Germline V lookup: CDR1 SQVTM, CDR2 ANQGSEA.

In this sample, this clone turned up once. V gene TRBV7-9 combines with J gene TRBJ2-1; D possibly corresponds to TRBD2 (7 bases). Germline loops: CDR1 SEHNR, CDR2 FQNEAQ (reference sequence). CDR3 length: 15 amino acids. The V end lost 1 base, the J end lost 7 bases, and 14 bases lay between the germline ends. In DNA, the CDR3 is TGTGCCAGCAGCTTAGGTAGGGGGAGGGCAAATGAGCAGTTCTTC. This codes for CASSLGRGRANEQFF.

Worth noting for this clone: At one boundary the junction diverges from the germline segment, which might be a read error. This chain joins TRBV9 and TRBJ2-1, with 7 bases that match TRBD1. The CDR3 covers 13 residues. Germline assignment: CDR1 SGDLS and CDR2 YYNGEE. This chain's CDR3 is CASSVEGDSPQLF. CDR3 DNA: TGTGCCAGCAGCGTAGAGGGGGACAGCCCCCAGCTCTTC.

The genes are TRBV5-1 and TRBJ1-1; D uncertain. V was clipped by 0 bases and J by 2 bases, with 11 bases between them. Germline CDR1 is SGHRS and CDR2 is YFSETQ. The CDR3 contains 15 residues. This CDR3 is CASSLGGDQNTEAFF. The CDR3 nucleotides read TGCGCCAGCAGCTTGGGAGGTGACCAAAACACTGAAGCTTTCTTT.

The J gene is TRBJ1-1, the V gene TRBV5-1, with 10 bases fitting TRBD1. The germline V gene has CDR1 SGHRS and CDR2 YFSETQ. V lost 5 bases and J lost 4; bases outside the gene matches: 8. The CDR3 has 15 residues. Here the CDR3 DNA reads TGCGCCAGCAGTAAGGGGACAGGGGTCGGCACTGAAGCTTTCTTT. Translated, it gives CASSKGTGVGTEAFF.

This chain uses TRBV7-2 with TRBJ2-1, with TRBD2 as a possible D gene (5 bases). The germline V gene has CDR1 SGHTA and CDR2 FQGNSA. Trimming pared 3 bases from V and 5 bases from J, leaving 20 bases between. The CDR3 is made up of 17 amino acids. The CDR3 DNA reads TGTGCCAGCAGCTTTCGCCGGGTGGGAGACTTCAACAATGAGCAGTTCTTC. It translates to CASSFRRVGDFNNEQFF.

This clone came up many times. This rearrangement joins TRBV2 to TRBJ2-1; 10 bases match TRBD2. The V segment lost 6 bases and the J segment 2 bases; nucleotides outside the gene matches: 4. The CDR3 totals 15 residues. Germline loops: CDR1 SNHLY, CDR2 FYNNEI. CDR3 coding DNA: TGTGCCAGCAGGAGGAGCGGGGGGGCCTACAATGAGCAGTTCTTC. Translating gives CASRRSGGAYNEQFF.

The table lists this clone with a count of one. The CDR3 DNA reads as TGTGCCAGCAGCTTAGAAATCAGGACTGATGAGCAGTTCTTC. Amino acids: CASSLEIRTDEQFF. The chain links TRBV7-2 to TRBJ2-1; D may be TRBD2 (5 bases). V lost 1 base, J lost 8 bases, and 12 bases lay in between. This CDR3 has 14 amino acids. From germline, CDR1 is SGHTA and CDR2 FQGNSA.

The CDR3 sequence is CASSQERDRNSPLHF. The CDR3 coding sequence is TGCGCCAGCAGCCAAGAAAGAGACAGAAATTCACCCCTCCACTTT. V is TRBV4-3 and J is TRBJ1-6, with D possibly being TRBD1 (5 bases). V lost 0 bases and J 7 bases, leaving 10 bases between the germline ends. CDR1 is LGHNA and CDR2 is YSLEER in the germline V gene. This CDR3 has 15 residues.

With regard to this clone: This sample also contains other DNA sequences that code for the same CDR3. V gene TRBV7-9 combines with J gene TRBJ2-7; D uncertain. V lost 5 bases and J 0 bases, leaving 5 bases between the germline ends. Germline V gene lookup returns CDR1 SEHNR and CDR2 FQNEAQ (reference sequence). This CDR3 is 12 amino acids long. The CDR3 protein is CASSPSSYEQYF. The CDR3, as DNA: TGTGCCAGCAGCCCTAGCTCCTACGAGCAGTACTTC.

The CDR3 spells CATSPQAGSPYEQYF. The CDR3 DNA follows: TGTGCCACCAGCCCACAGGCGGGGTCCCCCTACGAGCAGTACTTC. The rearrangement uses TRBV15 and TRBJ2-7; D may be TRBD2 (6 bases). This CDR3 spans 15 amino acids. CDR1 is LNHNV, CDR2 YYDKDF, per germline (reference sequence). V was cut by 5 bases and J by 2 bases, with 16 bases left in between.

The DNA for the CDR3 is TGTGCCAGCAGCTTATTCCCTAGCACAGATACGCAGTATTTT. It encodes CASSLFPSTDTQYF. V usage is TRBV11-2 and J usage is TRBJ2-3; D not resolved. Trimming removed 2 bases at V and 0 bases at J, with 6 bases between. Germline CDR1 SGHAT, CDR2 FQNNGV. The CDR3 is 14 amino acids.

DNA of the CDR3: TGTGCCAGCAGCTTCTCGGCAGCGTACCAAGAGACCCAGTACTTC. Its protein product is CASSFSAAYQETQYF. J is TRBJ2-5 and V is TRBV5-4; no clear D. Germline V gives CDR1 SGHNT, CDR2 YYREEE (reference sequence). The CDR3 has 15 residues. V lost 2 bases and J lost 0, with 11 bases in between.

The V and J genes are TRBV4-3 and TRBJ1-1; no reliable D call. V was clipped by 1 base and J by 2 bases, with 5 bases between them. Germline assignment: CDR1 LGHNA and CDR2 YSLEER. CDR3 length: 13 amino acids. The CDR3 spells CASSQGINTEAFF. The CDR3 nucleotides read TGCGCCAGCAGCCAAGGGATAAACACTGAAGCTTTCTTT.

This clone was observed once. The chain employs TRBV11-2 and TRBJ2-7, with D possibly being TRBD1 (5 bases). Trimming took 2 bases from V and 0 from J, leaving 8 bases between them. The germline gives CDR1 SGHAT, CDR2 FQNNGV. There are 14 residues in the CDR3. In nucleotides, the CDR3 is TGTGCCAGCAGCTTATCAGGGTCCTCCTACGAGCAGTACTTC. Translation: CASSLSGSSYEQYF.

This clone was detected once. CDR3 loop: CASSLFAVSSYNEQFF. The CDR3 DNA reads as TGTGCCAGCAGTTTATTCGCAGTTAGCTCCTACAATGAGCAGTTCTTC. This sequence joins TRBV27 and TRBJ2-1; D is undetermined. V dropped 1 base and J dropped 0 bases, with 10 bases sitting between them. This CDR3 has 16 amino acids. Germline assignment: CDR1 MNHEY and CDR2 SMNVEV (reference sequence).

This clone was seen a handful of times. The genes are TRBV7-9 and TRBJ2-7; possibly TRBD1 for D (5 bases). Between the trimmed V and J ends, which lost 1 base and 5 bases, there was a span of 12 bases. The CDR3 is 14 residues long. CDR1 and CDR2 from the germline V gene are SEHNR and FQNEAQ (reference sequence). For the CDR3, the DNA is TGTGCCAGCAGCTTAGTGGACATCAAGCACGAGCAGTACTTC. As protein: CASSLVDIKHEQYF.

CDR3 in DNA: TGCGCCAGCAGCCTCCGACCTAATATGAACACTGAAGCTTTCTTT. Translating gives CASSLRPNMNTEAFF. The V gene is TRBV4-1, the J gene TRBJ1-1, with no clear D. The CDR3 consists of 15 residues. In germline, CDR1 is MGHRA, CDR2 YSYEKL. Trimming removed 4 bases from V and 0 bases from J, with 12 bases in between.

The V call is TRBV9, the J call TRBJ2-1; 10 bases agree with TRBD2. The V gene end was trimmed by 0 bases and the J gene end by 5 bases; junction bases not matched to a gene: 8. Germline CDR1 reads SGDLS; CDR2 reads YYNGEE. The length of the CDR3 is 17 residues. The CDR3 coding sequence is TGTGCCAGCAGCGTAGATGGTATAGCGGGGGGCAACAATGAGCAGTTCTTC. Protein: CASSVDGIAGGNNEQFF.

CDR3 sequence reads: CASSYKASEQYF. CDR3 nucleotides: TGTGCCAGCAGCTACAAGGCTAGCGAGCAGTACTTC. This sequence joins TRBV5-6 and TRBJ2-7, with no clear D. Germline assignment: CDR1 SGHDT and CDR2 YYEEEE. This CDR3 region has 12 residues. Trimming shortened V by 3 bases and J by 6 bases, and 10 bases separated the two germline ends. The full variable domain, completed using reference TRBV5-6 and TRBJ2-7, is DAGVTQSPTHLIKTRGQQVTLRCSPKSGHDTVSWYQQALGQGPQFIFQYYEEEERQRGNFPDRFSGHQFPNYSSELNVNALLLGDSALYLCASSYKASEQYFGPGTRLTVT.

V and J are TRBV4-1 and TRBJ2-4; 9 bases are a match to TRBD1. This CDR3 spans 15 amino acids. V trimming: 3 bases; J trimming: 7 bases; junction bases outside the gene matches: 7. The germline V gene encodes CDR1 MGHRA and CDR2 YSYEKL. CDR3: CASSQGGTGINIQYF. The DNA for the CDR3 is TGCGCCAGCAGCCAGGGGGGGACAGGGATCAACATTCAGTACTTC.

The rearrangement links TRBV7-9 to TRBJ2-3, with D uncertain. Trimming took off 6 bases at V and 5 bases at J, with 6 bases between the two ends. Germline V CDR1 and CDR2: SEHNR, FQNEAQ (reference sequence). This CDR3 spans 11 amino acids. For the CDR3, the DNA is TGTGCCAGCAGATACTTAGATACGCAGTATTTT. Translating gives CASRYLDTQYF.

This clone was recorded a few times. This rearrangement joins TRBV29-1 to TRBJ2-7; 10 nucleotides agree with TRBD1. Per the germline V gene, CDR1 is SQVTM and CDR2 is ANQGSEA. There are 14 residues in the CDR3. V trimming: 4 bases; J trimming: 0 bases; junction bases outside the gene matches: 3. The CDR3 loop reads CSVVGQGGSYEQYF. The CDR3 DNA reads as TGCAGCGTTGTAGGACAGGGGGGCTCCTACGAGCAGTACTTC.

V gene TRBV6-1 combines with J gene TRBJ1-1; the D gene is possibly TRBD1 (6 bases). The length of the CDR3 is 15 residues. Germline CDR1 MNHNS, CDR2 SASEGT. The germline V and J ends were trimmed by 5 bases and 4 bases, with 17 bases remaining between them. The CDR3 loop reads CASSITRGHSTEAFF. The CDR3 DNA sequence: TGTGCCAGCAGTATCACTCGGGGGCATAGCACTGAAGCTTTCTTT.